One and the same sample provided the 6 T cell receptor beta chains below, sequenced in a study of blood T cell repertoires in COVID-19. The repertoire was sequenced with immunoSEQ multiplex PCR; TCRdb's copy has only in-frame clones and lacks some. The sample lists roughly 250,000 clones; 70% to 85% were seen once. Sequencing was carried out using peripheral blood. The receptors derive from a woman at least 80 years old with active or convalescent COVID-19.

V gene TRBV24-1 combines with J gene TRBJ1-5; D is unresolved. The CDR3 extends over 14 amino acids. Trimming removed 4 bases at V and 7 bases at J, with 13 bases between. Germline V gene data show CDR1 as KGHDR and CDR2 as SFDVKD. The DNA of the CDR3 is TGTGCCACCAGTGACCGGGTCCGCGGGCAGCCCCAGCATTTT. This encodes CATSDRVRGQPQHF.

This chain links TRBV29-1 with TRBJ2-5; a weak D match, TRBD2 (6 bases). In germline, CDR1 is SQVTM, CDR2 ANQGSEA. The ends were cut back, 4 bases at V and 2 bases at J, with 11 bases in the middle. The CDR3 totals 13 residues. CDR3 protein: CSVARGNQETQYF. The CDR3 DNA follows: TGCAGCGTTGCCCGGGGGAATCAAGAGACCCAGTACTTC.

This chain connects TRBV5-8 to TRBJ1-5; weak D call: TRBD1 (5 bases). The germline gives CDR1 SGHTS, CDR2 YDEGEE. The CDR3 is 17 residues long. V was clipped by 4 bases and J by 1 base, with 18 bases between them. CDR3 sequence (DNA): TGTGCCAGCAGCCCTCGCGGGGCAGCGATGAGCAATCAGCCCCAGCATTTT. The encoded protein is CASSPRGAAMSNQPQHF.

The gene calls are TRBV28 and TRBJ1-2; TRBD1 matches at 7 bases. This CDR3 is 16 amino acids long. The junction had 8 bases not matched to a gene; V was cut back by 3 bases and J by 1 base. Looked up from germline, CDR1 is MDHEN and CDR2 is SYDVKM. In nucleotides, the CDR3 is TGTGCCAGCAGTTTGACCTCCGGGACAGTTAACTATGGCTACACCTTC. Amino acid sequence: CASSLTSGTVNYGYTF.

The sample holds a few counts of this clone. This chain connects TRBV19 to TRBJ1-2; weak D call: TRBD1 (5 bases). This CDR3 spans 14 amino acids. Trimming cost V 3 bases and J 2 bases, with 10 bases left between them. CDR1 is LNHDA, CDR2 SQIVND, per germline (reference sequence). For the CDR3, the DNA is TGTGCCAGTAGTATCGGACATACCAACTATGGCTACACCTTC. It codes for CASSIGHTNYGYTF.

The chain employs TRBV24-1 and TRBJ2-3; 11 nucleotides agree with TRBD2. The germline V gene encodes CDR1 KGHDR and CDR2 SFDVKD. Unmatched junction bases numbered 7, after V lost 9 bases and J lost 0 bases. This CDR3 comprises 16 residues. CDR3 nucleotide sequence: TGTGCCACCTCCAGGACTAGCGGGTCTAGCACAGATACGCAGTATTTT. Translating gives CATSRTSGSSTDTQYF.